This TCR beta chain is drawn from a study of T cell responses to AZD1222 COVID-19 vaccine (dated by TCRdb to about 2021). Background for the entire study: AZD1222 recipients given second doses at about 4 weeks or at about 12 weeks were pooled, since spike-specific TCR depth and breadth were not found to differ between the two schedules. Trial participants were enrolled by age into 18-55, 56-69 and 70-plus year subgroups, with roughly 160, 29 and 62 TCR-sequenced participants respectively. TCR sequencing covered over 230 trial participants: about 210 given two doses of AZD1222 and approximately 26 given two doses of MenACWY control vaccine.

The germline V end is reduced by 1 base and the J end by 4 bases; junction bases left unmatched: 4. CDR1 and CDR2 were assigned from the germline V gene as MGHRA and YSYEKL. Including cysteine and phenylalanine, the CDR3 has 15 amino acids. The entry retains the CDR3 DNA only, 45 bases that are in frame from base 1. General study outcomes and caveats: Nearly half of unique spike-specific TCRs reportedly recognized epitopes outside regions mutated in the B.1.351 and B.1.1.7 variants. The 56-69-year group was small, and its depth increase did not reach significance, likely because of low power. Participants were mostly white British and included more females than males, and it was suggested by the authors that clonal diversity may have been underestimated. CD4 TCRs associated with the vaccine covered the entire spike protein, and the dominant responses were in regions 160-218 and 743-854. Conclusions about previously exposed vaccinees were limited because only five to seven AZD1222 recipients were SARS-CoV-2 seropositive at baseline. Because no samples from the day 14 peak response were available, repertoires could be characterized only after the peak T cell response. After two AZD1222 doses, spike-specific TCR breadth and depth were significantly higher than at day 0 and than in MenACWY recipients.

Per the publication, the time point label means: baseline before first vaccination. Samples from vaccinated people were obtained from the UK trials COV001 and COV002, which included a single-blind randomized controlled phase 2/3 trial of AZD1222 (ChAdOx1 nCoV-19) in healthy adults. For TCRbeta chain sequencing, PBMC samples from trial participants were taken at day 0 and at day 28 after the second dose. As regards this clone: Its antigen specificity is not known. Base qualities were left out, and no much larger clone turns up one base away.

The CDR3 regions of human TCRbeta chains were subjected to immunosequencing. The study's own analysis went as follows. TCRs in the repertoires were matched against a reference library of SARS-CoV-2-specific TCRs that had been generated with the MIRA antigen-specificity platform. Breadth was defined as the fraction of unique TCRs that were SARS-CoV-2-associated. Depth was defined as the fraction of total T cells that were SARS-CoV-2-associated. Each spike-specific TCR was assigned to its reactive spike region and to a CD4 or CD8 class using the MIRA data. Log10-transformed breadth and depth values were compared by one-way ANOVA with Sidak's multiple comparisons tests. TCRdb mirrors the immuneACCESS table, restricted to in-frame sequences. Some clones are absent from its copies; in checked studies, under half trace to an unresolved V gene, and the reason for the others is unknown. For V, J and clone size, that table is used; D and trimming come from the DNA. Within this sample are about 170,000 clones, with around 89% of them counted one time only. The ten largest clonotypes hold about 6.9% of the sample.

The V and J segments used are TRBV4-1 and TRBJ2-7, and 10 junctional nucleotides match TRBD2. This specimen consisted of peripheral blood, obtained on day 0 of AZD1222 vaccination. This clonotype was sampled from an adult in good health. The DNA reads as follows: TGCGCCAGCAGCCAAGTTCCTAGCGGGGGTTACGAGCAGTACTTC. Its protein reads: CASSQVPSGGYEQYF.